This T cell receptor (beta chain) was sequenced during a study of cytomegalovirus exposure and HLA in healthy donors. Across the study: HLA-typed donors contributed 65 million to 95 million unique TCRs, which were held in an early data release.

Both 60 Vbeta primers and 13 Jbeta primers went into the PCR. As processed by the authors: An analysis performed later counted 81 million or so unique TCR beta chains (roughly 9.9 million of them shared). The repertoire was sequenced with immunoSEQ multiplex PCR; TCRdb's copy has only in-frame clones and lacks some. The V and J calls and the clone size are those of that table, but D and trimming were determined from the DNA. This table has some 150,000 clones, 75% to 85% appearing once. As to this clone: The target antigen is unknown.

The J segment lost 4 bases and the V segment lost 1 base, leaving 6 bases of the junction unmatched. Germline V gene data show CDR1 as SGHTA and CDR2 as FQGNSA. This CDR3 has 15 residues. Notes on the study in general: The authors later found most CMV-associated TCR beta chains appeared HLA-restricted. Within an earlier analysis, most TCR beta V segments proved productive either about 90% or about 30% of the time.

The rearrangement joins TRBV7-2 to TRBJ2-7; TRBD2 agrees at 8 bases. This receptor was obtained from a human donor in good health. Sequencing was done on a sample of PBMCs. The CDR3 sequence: CASSLELAVNYEQYF. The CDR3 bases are TGTGCCAGCAGCTTAGAACTAGCGGTTAATTACGAGCAGTACTTC.